This record covers a single TCR beta chain. This record belongs to a study of technical replicates of blood from a handful of donors. The CDR3 sequence is 15 residues long. V was pared by 3 bases and J by 6 bases, with 17 bases between. CDR1 and CDR2 (germline): SGHTA, FQGNSA. The repertoire was sequenced with immunoSEQ multiplex PCR; TCRdb's copy has only in-frame clones and lacks some. This sample yields around 79,000 clones, of which 85% to 95% are seen a single time; under 0.3% belongs to the top ten. The TCR was taken from a human donor in good health. Source material: T cells isolated from PBMCs. The chain recombines TRBV7-2 with TRBJ1-2; TRBD1 is a possible D gene (5 bases). The CDR3 sequence is CASSLYRTSRDGYTF. For the CDR3, the DNA is TGTGCCAGCAGCTTGTACAGGACAAGTCGCGATGGCTACACCTTC.